The 15 T cell receptor beta chains reported below all come from one sample, sequenced in a study of cytomegalovirus exposure and HLA in healthy donors. Primers for the PCR totalled 60 Vbeta and 13 Jbeta. The protocol was immunoSEQ multiplex PCR, while the TCRdb copy is restricted to in-frame clones and leaves out a portion. The sample contains over 95,000 clones, over 60% of which appear only once. Material: PBMCs. The receptors were sampled from a man in his forties in good health and CMV-seropositive.

This chain links TRBV19 with TRBJ1-2; 9 bases fit TRBD1. Germline values: CDR1 LNHDA, CDR2 SQIVND (reference sequence). This CDR3 has 14 amino acids. Trimming cost V 5 bases and J 2 bases; bases outside gene matches: 3. The CDR3 is CASSPGTGNYGYTF. CDR3 bases: TGTGCCAGTAGTCCGGGGACAGGGAACTATGGCTACACCTTC. The whole variable domain, remainder taken from reference TRBV19 and TRBJ1-2, is DGGITQSPKYLFRKEGQNVTLSCEQNLNHDAMYWYRQDPGQGLRLIYYSQIVNDFQKGDIAEGYSVSREKKESFPLTVTSAQKNPTAFYLCASSPGTGNYGYTFGSGTRLTVV.

This clone was detected once. This chain connects TRBV10-3 to TRBJ1-4; 8 positions agree with TRBD1. Germline CDR1 and CDR2: ENHRY and SYGVKD. This CDR3 contains 17 residues. The trim removed 3 bases at V and 2 bases at J, leaving 8 bases unmatched. The DNA of the CDR3 is TGTGCCATCAGTGACCCCAGACAGGGGAAGACTAATGAAAAACTGTTTTTT. It is translated as CAISDPRQGKTNEKLFF.

The V call is TRBV4-2, the J call TRBJ1-3, with 8 bases that match TRBD1. CDR1 LGHNA and CDR2 YNFKEQ come from the germline V gene. The CDR3 spans 16 residues. Trimming removed 3 bases from V and 4 bases from J; junction bases left unmatched: 8. The CDR3 region is CASSQGTGGGGNTIYF. The CDR3 nucleotides are TGTGCCAGCAGCCAGGGTACAGGGGGTGGGGGAAACACCATATATTTT.

This rearrangement joins TRBV6-5 to TRBJ1-5; a possible D gene is TRBD1 (5 bases). This CDR3 has 13 amino acids. Germline lookup yields CDR1 MNHEY and CDR2 SVGAGI. Trimming removed 5 bases from V and 6 bases from J, with 11 bases in between. CDR3 in amino acids: CASSNGGIQPQHF. The CDR3 nucleotides read TGTGCCAGCAGTAACGGGGGAATTCAGCCCCAGCATTTT.

This clone was observed a handful of times. This chain links TRBV7-2 with TRBJ2-1; maybe TRBD1 (8 bases). CDR3 length: 13 residues. Trimming left V 4 bases short and J 8 bases short, with 12 bases between. CDR1 is SGHTA, CDR2 FQGNSA, per germline. The CDR3 protein is CASSWTGRDEQFF. CDR3 sequence (DNA): TGTGCCAGCAGCTGGACAGGGAGGGATGAGCAGTTCTTC.

Here the CDR3 reads CASSESGFEGGAPPLHF. The DNA of the CDR3 is TGTGCCAGCAGTGAATCAGGCTTTGAGGGAGGAGCCCCCCCCCTCCACTTT. This rearrangement joins TRBV25-1 to TRBJ1-6, with D hard to call. Germline CDR1 and CDR2: MGHDK and SYGVNS. This CDR3 spans 17 amino acids. Trimming took off 1 base at V and 13 bases at J, with 23 bases between the two ends.

The V call is TRBV10-3, the J call TRBJ2-3, with TRBD2 identical over 10 bases. The CDR3 contains 19 residues. Germline CDR1 and CDR2: ENHRY and SYGVKD. Unmatched junction bases numbered 14, after V lost 2 bases and J lost 3 bases. CDR3 nucleotide sequence: TGTGCCATCAGTGAGGTCGGGCTAGCGGGGGCCCGAGGGACAGATACGCAGTATTTT. Its translation: CAISEVGLAGARGTDTQYF.

The rearrangement links TRBV6-5 to TRBJ1-6; TRBD1 agrees at 7 bases. Germline-derived CDR1 and CDR2 are MNHEY and SVGAGI. This CDR3 is 14 amino acids long. With 9 bases clipped from V and 7 bases from J, the junction kept 9 bases outside the gene matches. CDR3 bases: TGTGCCAGTTCGAGGGGACAGCGAAATTCACCCCTCCACTTT. It yields the protein CASSRGQRNSPLHF.

The gene calls are TRBV18 and TRBJ2-6, with D maybe TRBD1 (5 bases). This CDR3 contains 17 residues. The germline V gene has CDR1 KGHSH and CDR2 LQKENI. V was pared by 0 bases and J by 4 bases, with 13 bases between. CDR3 sequence (DNA): TGTGCCAGCTCACCACCAGGGGCTTCAGGAGGGGCCAACGTCCTGACTTTC. Translating gives CASSPPGASGGANVLTF.

The V gene is TRBV6-6, the J gene TRBJ2-1, with D possibly matching TRBD1 (5 bases). In germline, CDR1 is MNHNY, CDR2 SVGAGI (reference sequence). The CDR3 covers 13 residues. V was trimmed by 6 bases and J by 5 bases, leaving 11 bases between them. CDR3 protein: CASRTTDNNEQFF. The CDR3 nucleotides are TGTGCCAGCAGGACGACAGACAACAATGAGCAGTTCTTC.

The V call is TRBV25-1, the J call TRBJ1-2; possibly TRBD1 for D (6 bases). V shed 2 bases and J shed 6 bases, with 19 bases lying between them. The CDR3 spans 16 residues. The germline V gene has CDR1 MGHDK and CDR2 SYGVNS. The CDR3 region is CASSEQGRGEGNGYTF. The CDR3, as DNA: TGTGCCAGCAGTGAACAAGGCAGGGGAGAGGGCAATGGCTACACCTTC.

The chain recombines TRBV18 with TRBJ1-4, with a weak D call TRBD1 (5 bases). Between the trimmed V and J ends, which lost 1 base and 8 bases, there was a span of 14 bases. From germline, CDR1 is KGHSH and CDR2 LQKENI. The CDR3 sequence is 15 residues long. The CDR3 DNA is TGTGCCAGCTCACCACTGACCGACAGCGCGGAAAAACTGTTTTTT. This codes for CASSPLTDSAEKLFF.

J is TRBJ2-3 and V is TRBV25-1; TRBD1 agrees at 10 bases. The V segment lost 1 base and the J segment 3 bases; nucleotides outside the gene matches: 4. The CDR3 extends over 16 amino acids. The germline CDR1 and CDR2 sequences are MGHDK and SYGVNS. CDR3 sequence reads: CASSEFGTGETDTQYF. DNA of the CDR3: TGTGCCAGCAGTGAATTCGGGACAGGGGAGACAGATACGCAGTATTTT.

The chain is built from TRBV28 and TRBJ1-1; the match to TRBD1 covers 7 bases. The CDR3 is 17 amino acids. Looked up from germline, CDR1 is MDHEN and CDR2 is SYDVKM. The V segment lost 3 bases and the J segment 0 bases; nucleotides outside the gene matches: 10. DNA for the CDR3: TGTGCCAGCAGTTTCGCTGGCAGGGGGTACGTGAACACTGAAGCTTTCTTT. Protein sequence: CASSFAGRGYVNTEAFF.

The genes are TRBV28 and TRBJ2-7; TRBD2 matches at 7 bases. Germline CDR1 is MDHEN and CDR2 is SYDVKM. J was trimmed by 0 bases and V by 8 bases; bases with no gene match: 4. This CDR3 is built from 13 residues. The CDR3 here is CASSGGPSYEQYF. The CDR3 DNA is TGTGCCAGCTCGGGGGGTCCCTCCTACGAGCAGTACTTC.